This T cell receptor beta chain was documented in a study of CD4 T cells in relation to SARS-CoV-2 and coronaviruses (dated by TCRdb to the early 2020s). About the study as a whole: Patient-derived lymphoblastoid cell lines were used to map the HLA restriction of shared crossreactive spike epitopes. The Adaptive Biotechnologies TCR-sequencing kit was used to sequence samples from three pre-COVID donors and the naive versus memory experiments, while other data came from Illumina-based sequencing. Memory CD4+ T cell crossreactivity between SARS-CoV-2 and common cold coronavirus spike proteins was assessed at the TCR clonotype level in the study. A different, Illumina-based TCR-beta assay was used to sequence expansion assays from other donors in the study.

Comment on this clone: The clone's antigen remains unknown. One base away there is no much larger clone; base qualities are not given.

Broader findings and caveats from the paper: The study was limited by small numbers of patients and tested TCRs. Naive versus memory sequencing indicated the assay detects memory recall responses rather than primary responses primed during culture. Significantly weaker SARS-CoV-2-driven expansion was shown by crossreactive clones than by monoreactive clones, consistent with antigenic imprinting. Memory CD4+ clonotypes crossrecognizing SARS-CoV-2 and at least one common cold coronavirus spike were found in approximately 65% of donors. Pre-pandemic and post-infection samples were not both contributed by any donor, so tracing of the source of pre-existing responses was limited. Because the crossreactivity analysis focused on spike protein, crossreactivity against other viral proteins was not assessed.

The CDR3 measures 15 amino acids from cysteine to phenylalanine. Here the CDR3 DNA is all that survives: 45 bases in frame from base 1. Between the V and J ends, shortened by 2 bases and 6 bases respectively, the junction contains 14 bases. Looking up the germline V gene yields CDR1 SGHTA and CDR2 FQGNSA. DNA from uncultured naive and memory CD4+ T cells underwent immunoSEQ TCR-beta sequencing at deep resolution. From the authors' description of their analysis: During preprocessing, nonproductive sequences were removed, as were CDR3s that did not start with C, did not end with F or W, or were shorter than 7 amino acids. Cultured and uncultured naive and memory CD4+ repertoires were searched for previously identified spike- and CEF-reactive CDR3s. CDR3 homology was measured as pairwise Levenshtein distance, computed with the stringdist R package after trimming three terminal residues from each end. TCRdb holds this immuneACCESS table with in-frame rearrangements only. Some clones are missing; in checked studies, unresolved V genes explain under half, and the rest has no known cause. V, J and clone size are taken as reported in that table, and D and trimming were inferred from the DNA itself. This sample is represented by 68,000 or so clones; approximately 95% of them were singletons. Approximately 0.21% of the sample comes from the top ten.

CD4+ T cells from unexposed donors were collected before the COVID-19 pandemic (2011-2018). To separate naive from memory CD4+ T cells, cryopreserved PBMCs first underwent CD4 enrichment and then EasySep naive CD4+ T cell enrichment. The leukapheresis product used for the unexposed donors was purchased from a commercial source. PBMCs were isolated from leukapheresis product or whole blood by Ficoll-Paque PLUS gradient centrifugation. The PBMCs went either fresh into the expansion assay or into cryopreservation at -140 degrees C. The QIAamp Micro DNA Kit was used to extract genomic DNA from the CD4+ T cells.

The sequenced material came from naive CD4+ T cells from PBMCs. The cell subset or site label, read with the paper, signifies: naive CD4+ T cells isolated by negative enrichment. The receptor's source is a human donor in good health. The V and J segments used are TRBV7-2 and TRBJ1-5, with the D segment identity uncertain. The DNA is TGTGCCAGCAGCTTACCGCTAGGCGGGGTTCAGCCCCAGCATTTT. Protein translation: CASSLPLGGVQPQHF.